This T cell receptor beta chain was captured by sequencing in a study of T cell repertoires in cytomegalovirus infection. Study at large: Carrying CMV and the relevant HLA type showed in public TCR beta signatures.

Of note for this clonotype: What it binds is unknown.

V was shortened by 0 bases and J by 1 base, with 9 bases between the two germline ends. Germline CDR1 is MGHRA and CDR2 is YSYEKL. The CDR3 consists of 15 residues. TCRdb analysed the reads with MiXCR anew, one entry per CDR3 protein. The profile shows hundreds of thousands of distinct CDR3 sequences, roughly 31% of them singletons. This chain links TRBV4-1 with TRBJ1-1; D is undetermined. Here the sequenced sample was cultured CD8+ T cells from PBMCs, taken from culture after CMV antigen stimulation. This clonotype was sampled from a human donor in good health (CMV status not recorded). Some clones in this sample may be carry-over from other donors' samples. The CDR3 DNA reads as TGCGCCAGCAGCCAAGAATCGACACCGAACACTGAAGCTTTCTTT. Its protein product is CASSQESTPNTEAFF.